This T cell receptor (beta chain) was captured in a study of blood T cell repertoires in COVID-19. CDR3 length equals 12 residues. Looked up from germline, CDR1 is GTSNPN and CDR2 is SVGIG (reference sequence). V lost 0 bases and J lost 6, with 8 bases in between. This clone was seen only once. The sample contains more than one DNA sequence encoding this CDR3. Profiling relied on immunoSEQ multiplex PCR, and the TCRdb table lists in-frame clones only, not all of them. The profile covers about 170,000 clones, with approximately 87% appearing a single time and under 4.5% taken by the ten largest. The clonotype was recovered from a woman between 50 and 59 years old who had recovered from COVID-19. The chain employs TRBV30 and TRBJ1-2; D might be TRBD1 (5 bases). The sequencing sample was made of PBMCs or T cells enriched from blood (not recorded which). The CDR3 sequence: CAWSVRGNGYTF. As DNA, the CDR3 is TGTGCCTGGAGTGTACGGGGGAATGGCTACACCTTC.